The 14 T cell receptor beta chains below come from one sample, sequenced in a study of shared clonotypes between healthy human individuals. Profiled with immunoSEQ multiplex PCR; TCRdb holds only in-frame clones, not every one. Of over 800,000 clones listed, about 92% are singletons. Naivety among CD8 cells was defined by CD45RO negativity and positive CCR7 selection, thereby excluding terminally differentiated effector memory CD45RA+ cells. Material for sequencing was naive CD8+ T cells sorted from blood. These receptor sequences come from a young man in good health.

The V and J genes are TRBV15 and TRBJ1-5; TRBD1 is a possible D gene (5 bases). The V and J ends lost 8 bases and 7 bases respectively, with 24 bases between them. Germline lookup yields CDR1 LNHNV and CDR2 YYDKDF (reference sequence). The CDR3 consists of 16 residues. The CDR3: CATALLGGTARQPQHF. In DNA, the CDR3 is TGTGCCACCGCATTGTTGGGAGGGACGGCAAGGCAGCCCCAGCATTTT.

The chain couples TRBV28 to TRBJ2-1; maybe TRBD1 (6 bases). The germline CDR1 and CDR2 sequences are MDHEN and SYDVKM. Trimming pared 5 bases from V and 8 bases from J, leaving 13 bases between. The CDR3 runs 13 residues. CDR3 protein: CASSLNQGYEQFF. The CDR3 DNA is TGTGCCAGCAGTCTCAACCAGGGGTATGAGCAGTTCTTC.

CDR3 residues: CASSPGLTSSYEQYF. The CDR3 region has the DNA TGCGCCAGCAGCCCAGGACTGACTAGCTCCTACGAGCAGTACTTC. This chain joins TRBV4-3 and TRBJ2-7; tentatively, D is TRBD2 (6 bases). The V gene's germline CDR1 is LGHNA and CDR2 YSLEER. The CDR3 runs 15 residues. V lost 4 bases and J 0 bases, leaving 13 bases between the germline ends.

J is TRBJ1-2 and V is TRBV27, with 7 bases fitting TRBD1. J gave up 8 bases and V 4 bases, and 10 bases lay outside the gene matches. There are 14 residues in the CDR3. Germline CDR1 is MNHEY and CDR2 is SMNVEV (reference sequence). Here the CDR3 DNA reads TGTGCCAGCAGTTCCCCAGGGGGGAGAGGAGGCTACACCTTC. It specifies CASSSPGGRGGYTF.

The chain combines TRBV4-1 with TRBJ2-3; TRBD2 agrees at 8 bases. J gave up 0 bases and V 1 base, and 6 bases lay outside the gene matches. Per germline, CDR1 MGHRA and CDR2 YSYEKL. The CDR3 loop spans 17 amino acids. This CDR3 reads CASSQVELAGSTDTQYF. CDR3 nucleotide sequence: TGCGCCAGCAGCCAAGTCGAGCTAGCGGGCAGCACAGATACGCAGTATTTT.

The chain recombines TRBV2 with TRBJ2-7; no reliable D call. The CDR3 has 15 amino acids. CDR1 and CDR2 from the germline V gene are SNHLY and FYNNEI. Trimming took off 3 bases at V and 0 bases at J, with 12 bases between the two ends. The CDR3 bases are TGTGCCAGCAGTGACCACCACCCTAGCTCCTACGAGCAGTACTTC. This codes for CASSDHHPSSYEQYF.

As regards this clone: In the same sample, other DNA sequences code for this CDR3. V is TRBV5-1 and J is TRBJ2-1; TRBD1 matches at 7 bases. This CDR3 has 14 residues. J gave up 9 bases and V 4 bases, and 10 bases lay outside the gene matches. The V gene's germline CDR1 is SGHRS and CDR2 YFSETQ. The CDR3 DNA follows: TGCGCCAGCAGCACCACGACAGGGATGGGTGAGCAGTTCTTC. This codes for CASSTTTGMGEQFF.

This clone was counted once. The chain's CDR3 is CASSPTPTGWYYGYTF. CDR3 nucleotide sequence: TGTGCCAGCAGTCCAACCCCGACAGGGTGGTACTATGGCTACACCTTC. The genes are TRBV27 and TRBJ1-2; 7 bases match TRBD1. CDR1 is MNHEY and CDR2 is SMNVEV in the germline V gene (reference sequence). V lost 5 bases to trimming and J lost 3 bases; unmatched junction nucleotides: 12. This CDR3 comprises 16 residues.

V and J are TRBV29-1 and TRBJ2-3, with D perhaps TRBD1 (5 bases). CDR3 length: 12 amino acids. Looked up from germline, CDR1 is SQVTM and CDR2 is ANQGSEA. V was pared by 0 bases and J by 10 bases, with 11 bases between. CDR3 in DNA: TGCAGCGTTGAAGAACAGGCCTACGCGCAGTATTTT. It encodes CSVEEQAYAQYF.

J is TRBJ1-5 and V is TRBV6-1, with a tentative D call TRBD1 (5 bases). Germline V gene lookup returns CDR1 MNHNS and CDR2 SASEGT. The CDR3 loop spans 17 amino acids. Trimming took 3 bases from V and 1 from J, leaving 16 bases between them. The CDR3 loop reads CASSDGPRGRSNQPQHF. In DNA form, the CDR3 reads TGTGCCAGCAGTGATGGTCCGAGGGGCCGGAGCAATCAGCCCCAGCATTTT.

The chain recombines TRBV7-9 with TRBJ2-3; 13 bases line up with TRBD2. V shed 6 bases, J shed 2 bases, and the junction held 8 bases outside the gene matches. The CDR3 is made up of 17 amino acids. Germline-derived CDR1 and CDR2 are SEHNR and FQNEAQ (reference sequence). CDR3 in DNA: TGTGCCAGCAGAACACTAGCGGGAGGGGTCTTCACAGATACGCAGTATTTT. This encodes CASRTLAGGVFTDTQYF.

The rearrangement links TRBV6-5 to TRBJ2-1; the D gene is possibly TRBD2 (6 bases). The germline gives CDR1 MNHEY, CDR2 SVGAGI. The CDR3 sequence is 16 residues long. Trimming stripped 2 bases from V and 10 bases from J, with 21 bases between. CDR3 in amino acids: CASSYGSGLGHREQFF. The CDR3 nucleotides read TGTGCCAGCAGTTACGGGTCGGGACTGGGCCACAGGGAGCAGTTCTTC.

The chain uses TRBV4-2 and TRBJ1-5; 8 positions match TRBD1. Germline V gives CDR1 LGHNA, CDR2 YNFKEQ. V gave up 4 bases and J gave up 7 bases; unmatched junction bases: 9. The CDR3 is 15 amino acids. DNA for the CDR3: TGTGCCAGCAGCCCCCGGACAGGGCGGGAACAGCCCCAGCATTTT. This gives the protein CASSPRTGREQPQHF.

The V call is TRBV28, the J call TRBJ1-1; D gene uncertain. With 7 bases removed from V and 3 bases from J, the gap between germline ends came to 15 bases. The CDR3 is made up of 14 amino acids. Looked up from germline, CDR1 is MDHEN and CDR2 is SYDVKM. The DNA of the CDR3 is TGTGCCAGCAATGTAAGGCAGGTAGACACTGAAGCTTTCTTT. Translated: CASNVRQVDTEAFF. Combining the CDR3 with reference TRBV28 and TRBJ1-1 gives the whole variable domain DVKVTQSSRYLVKRTGEKVFLECVQDMDHENMFWYRQDPGLGLRLIYFSYDVKMKEKGDIPEGYSVSREKKERFSLILESASTNQTSMYLCASNVRQVDTEAFFGQGTRLTVV.